Below, one TCR beta chain is given with its context. The method was immunoSEQ multiplex PCR; TCRdb's version includes in-frame clones alone and lacks a portion of them. The data show under 20,000 clones, with approximately 87% seen just once and 11% held by the top ten. The CDR3 loop spans 14 amino acids. J was trimmed by 4 bases and V by 2 bases; bases with no gene match: 5. Germline lookup yields CDR1 SGHDT and CDR2 YYEEEE. This sample is drawn from a study of control samples from healthy donors and cancer patients. The receptor was derived from a woman in her seventies with colorectal cancer. The sequencing input was PBMCs. The chain carries TRBV5-6 and TRBJ1-2; TRBD1 aligns across 7 bases. CDR3 sequence: CASSLPGQPYGYTF. CDR3 coding DNA: TGTGCCAGCAGCTTACCGGGACAGCCCTATGGCTACACCTTC.